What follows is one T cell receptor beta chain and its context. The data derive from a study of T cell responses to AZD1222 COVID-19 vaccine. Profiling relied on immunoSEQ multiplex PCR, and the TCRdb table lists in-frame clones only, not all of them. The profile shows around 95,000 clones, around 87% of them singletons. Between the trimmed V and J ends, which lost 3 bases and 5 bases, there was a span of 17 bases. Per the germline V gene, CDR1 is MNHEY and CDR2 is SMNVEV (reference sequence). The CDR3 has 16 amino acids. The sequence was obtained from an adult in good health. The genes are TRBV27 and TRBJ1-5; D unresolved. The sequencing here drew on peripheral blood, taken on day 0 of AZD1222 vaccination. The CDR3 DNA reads TGTGCCAGCAGTTTTAAGGGTTCCGCCGATTATCAGCCCCAGCATTTT. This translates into CASSFKGSADYQPQHF.